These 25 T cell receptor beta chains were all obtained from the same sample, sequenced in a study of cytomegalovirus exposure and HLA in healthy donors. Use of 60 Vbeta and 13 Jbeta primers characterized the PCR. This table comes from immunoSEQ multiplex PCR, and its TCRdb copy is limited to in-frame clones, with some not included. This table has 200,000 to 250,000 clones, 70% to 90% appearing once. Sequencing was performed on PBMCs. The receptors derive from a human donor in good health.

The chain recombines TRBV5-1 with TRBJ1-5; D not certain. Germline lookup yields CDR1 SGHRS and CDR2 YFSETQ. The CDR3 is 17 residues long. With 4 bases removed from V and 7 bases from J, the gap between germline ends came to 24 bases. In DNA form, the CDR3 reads TGCGCCAGCAGCGTCTACGTACAATGGTCCGCAGGACAGCCCCAGCATTTT. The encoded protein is CASSVYVQWSAGQPQHF.

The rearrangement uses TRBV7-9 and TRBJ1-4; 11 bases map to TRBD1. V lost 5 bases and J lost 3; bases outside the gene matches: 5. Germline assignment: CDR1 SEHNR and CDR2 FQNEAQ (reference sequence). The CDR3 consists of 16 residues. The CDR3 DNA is TGTGCCAGCAGCCCCGGACAGGGGGCACCTAATGAAAAACTGTTTTTT. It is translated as CASSPGQGAPNEKLFF.

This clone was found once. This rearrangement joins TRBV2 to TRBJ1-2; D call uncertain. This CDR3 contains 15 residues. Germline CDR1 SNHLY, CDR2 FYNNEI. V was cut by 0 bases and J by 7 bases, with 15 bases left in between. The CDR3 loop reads CASSEAQRGSGGYTF. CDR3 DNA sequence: TGTGCCAGCAGTGAAGCGCAACGAGGGTCGGGTGGCTACACCTTC.

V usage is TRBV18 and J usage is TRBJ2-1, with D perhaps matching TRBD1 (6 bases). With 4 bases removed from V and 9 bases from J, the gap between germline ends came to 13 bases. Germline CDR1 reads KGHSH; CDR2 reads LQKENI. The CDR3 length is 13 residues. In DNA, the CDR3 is TGTGCCAGCTCACTTCACAGGGATAGTGAGCAGTTCTTC. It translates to CASSLHRDSEQFF.

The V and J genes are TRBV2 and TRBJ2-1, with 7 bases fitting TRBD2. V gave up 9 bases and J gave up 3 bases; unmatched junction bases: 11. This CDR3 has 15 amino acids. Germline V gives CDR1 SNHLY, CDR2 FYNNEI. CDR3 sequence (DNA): TGTGCCAGAGTCATGTCGCGGGAGTACTACAATGAGCAGTTCTTC. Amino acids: CARVMSREYYNEQFF.

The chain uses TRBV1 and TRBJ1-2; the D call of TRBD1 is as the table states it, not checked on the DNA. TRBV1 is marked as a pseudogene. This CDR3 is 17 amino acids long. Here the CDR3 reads CTSSQRTSRGRDYGYTF. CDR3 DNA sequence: TGCACCAGCAGCCAACGCACTAGCAGGGGGCGCGACTATGGCTACACCTTC.

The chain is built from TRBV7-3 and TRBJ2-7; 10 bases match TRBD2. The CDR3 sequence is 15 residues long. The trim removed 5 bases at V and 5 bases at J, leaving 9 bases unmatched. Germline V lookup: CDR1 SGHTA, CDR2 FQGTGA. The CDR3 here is CASSPSSGSPNEQYF. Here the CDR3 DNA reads TGTGCCAGCAGCCCCTCTAGCGGGAGCCCAAACGAGCAGTACTTC.

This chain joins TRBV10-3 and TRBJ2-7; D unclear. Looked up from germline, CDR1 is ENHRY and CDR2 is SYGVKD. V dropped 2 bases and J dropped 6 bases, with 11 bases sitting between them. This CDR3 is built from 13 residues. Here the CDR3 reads CAISEAVRPEQYF. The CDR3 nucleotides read TGTGCCATCAGTGAGGCGGTGCGCCCCGAGCAGTACTTC.

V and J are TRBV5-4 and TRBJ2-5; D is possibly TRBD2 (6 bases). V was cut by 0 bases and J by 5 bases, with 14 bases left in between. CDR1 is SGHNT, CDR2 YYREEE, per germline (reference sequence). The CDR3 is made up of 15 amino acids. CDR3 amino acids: CASSLATGGGETQYF. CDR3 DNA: TGTGCCAGCAGCTTGGCCACAGGAGGAGGGGAGACCCAGTACTTC.

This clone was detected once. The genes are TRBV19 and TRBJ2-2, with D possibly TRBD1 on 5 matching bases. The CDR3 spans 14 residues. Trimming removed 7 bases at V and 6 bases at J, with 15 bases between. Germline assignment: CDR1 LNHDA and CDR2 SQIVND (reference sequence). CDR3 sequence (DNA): TGTGCCAGTACCCAGGGCCAATTTCCCGGGGAGCTGTTTTTT. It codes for CASTQGQFPGELFF.

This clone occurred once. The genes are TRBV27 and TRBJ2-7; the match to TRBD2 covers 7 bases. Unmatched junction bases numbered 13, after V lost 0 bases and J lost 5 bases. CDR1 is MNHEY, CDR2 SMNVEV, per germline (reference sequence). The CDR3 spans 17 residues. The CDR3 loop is CASSLSLGTSVSNEQYF. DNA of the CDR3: TGTGCCAGCAGTTTATCGCTAGGCACTAGCGTGAGCAACGAGCAGTACTTC.

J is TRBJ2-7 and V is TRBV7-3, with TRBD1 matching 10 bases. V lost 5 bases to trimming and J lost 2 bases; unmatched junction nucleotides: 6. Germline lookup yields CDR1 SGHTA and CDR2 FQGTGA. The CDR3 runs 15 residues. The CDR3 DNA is TGTGCCAGCAGCCTCTCAGGACAGGGGGCCTACGAGCAGTACTTC. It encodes CASSLSGQGAYEQYF.

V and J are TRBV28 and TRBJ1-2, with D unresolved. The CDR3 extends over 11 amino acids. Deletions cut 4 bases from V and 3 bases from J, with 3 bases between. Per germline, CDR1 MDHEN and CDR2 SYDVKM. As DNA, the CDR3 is TGTGCCAGCAGTTCTTACTATGGCTACACCTTC. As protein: CASSSYYGYTF.

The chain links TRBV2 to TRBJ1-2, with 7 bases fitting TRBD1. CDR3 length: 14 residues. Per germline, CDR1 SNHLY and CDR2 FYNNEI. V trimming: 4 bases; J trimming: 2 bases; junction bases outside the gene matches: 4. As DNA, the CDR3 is TGTGCCAGCAGTGGAACAGGGGCCAACTATGGCTACACCTTC. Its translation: CASSGTGANYGYTF.

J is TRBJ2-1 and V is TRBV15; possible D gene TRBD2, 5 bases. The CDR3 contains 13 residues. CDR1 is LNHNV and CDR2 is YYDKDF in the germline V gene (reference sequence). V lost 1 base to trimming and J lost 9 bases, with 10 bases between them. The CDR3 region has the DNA TGTGCCACCAGCAGAGTGGTAGGGAGTGAGCAGTTCTTC. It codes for CATSRVVGSEQFF.

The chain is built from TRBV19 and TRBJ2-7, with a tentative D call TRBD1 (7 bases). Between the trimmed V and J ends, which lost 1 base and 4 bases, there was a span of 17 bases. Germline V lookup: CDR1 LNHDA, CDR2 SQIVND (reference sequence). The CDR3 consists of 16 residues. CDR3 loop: CASSIVGGLRGYEQYF. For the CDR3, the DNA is TGTGCCAGTAGTATAGTCGGGGGACTCAGGGGGTACGAGCAGTACTTC.

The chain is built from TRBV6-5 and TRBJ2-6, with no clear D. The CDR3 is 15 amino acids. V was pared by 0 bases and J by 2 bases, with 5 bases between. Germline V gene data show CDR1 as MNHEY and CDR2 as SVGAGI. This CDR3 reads CASSYSFTGANVLTF. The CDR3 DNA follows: TGTGCCAGCAGTTACTCATTTACTGGGGCCAACGTCCTGACTTTC.

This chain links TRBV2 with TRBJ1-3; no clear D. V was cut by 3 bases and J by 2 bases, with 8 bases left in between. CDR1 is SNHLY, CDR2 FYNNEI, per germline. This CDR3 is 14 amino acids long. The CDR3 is CASSDRSAGNTIYF. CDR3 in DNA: TGTGCCAGCAGTGACAGGTCAGCTGGAAACACCATATATTTT.

The CDR3 nucleotides are TGTGCCAGCAGCTTCAGTGGGCGGGGACAGGACGAAAAACTGTTTTTT. Translating it yields CASSFSGRGQDEKLFF. The V call is TRBV13, the J call TRBJ1-4, with 8 bases lining up with TRBD1. Germline values: CDR1 PRHDT, CDR2 FYEKMQ (reference sequence). Losses at the gene ends were 3 bases for V and 8 bases for J; bases not matched to a gene: 11. The CDR3 runs to 16 residues. Based on the CDR3 plus reference TRBV13 and TRBJ1-4, the full variable domain is AAGVIQSPRHLIKEKRETATLKCYPIPRHDTVYWYQQGPGQDPQFLISFYEKMQSDKGSIPDRFSAQQFSDYHSELNMSSLELGDSALYFCASSFSGRGQDEKLFFGSGTQLSVL.

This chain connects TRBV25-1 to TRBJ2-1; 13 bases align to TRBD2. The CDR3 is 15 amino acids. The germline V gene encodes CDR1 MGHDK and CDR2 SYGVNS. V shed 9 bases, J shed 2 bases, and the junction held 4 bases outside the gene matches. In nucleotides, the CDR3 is TGTGCCAGTAGACTAGCGGGAGGCGCCTACAATGAGCAGTTCTTC. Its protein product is CASRLAGGAYNEQFF.

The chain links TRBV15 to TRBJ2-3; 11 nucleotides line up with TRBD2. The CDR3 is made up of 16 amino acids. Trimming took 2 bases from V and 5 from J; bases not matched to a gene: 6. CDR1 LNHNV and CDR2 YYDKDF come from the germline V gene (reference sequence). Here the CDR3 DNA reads TGTGCCACCAGCAGAACCGGGACTAGCGGCGGAGATACGCAGTATTTT. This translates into CATSRTGTSGGDTQYF.

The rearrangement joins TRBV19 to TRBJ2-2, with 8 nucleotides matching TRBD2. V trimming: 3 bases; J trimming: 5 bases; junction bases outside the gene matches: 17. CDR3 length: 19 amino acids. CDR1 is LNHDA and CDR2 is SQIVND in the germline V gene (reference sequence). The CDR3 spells CASSIDGRAPYRKTGELFF. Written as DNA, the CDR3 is TGTGCCAGTAGTATTGACGGGAGGGCCCCCTACCGTAAGACCGGGGAGCTGTTTTTT.

CDR3 region: CASSRQGDDNQPQHF. The CDR3, as DNA: TGTGCCAGCTCAAGACAGGGTGACGACAATCAGCCCCAGCATTTT. This chain connects TRBV18 to TRBJ1-5; the match to TRBD1 covers 7 bases. The CDR3 sequence is 15 residues long. Germline V gives CDR1 KGHSH, CDR2 LQKENI. With V trimmed by 5 bases and J by 3 bases, 7 bases remained unmatched.

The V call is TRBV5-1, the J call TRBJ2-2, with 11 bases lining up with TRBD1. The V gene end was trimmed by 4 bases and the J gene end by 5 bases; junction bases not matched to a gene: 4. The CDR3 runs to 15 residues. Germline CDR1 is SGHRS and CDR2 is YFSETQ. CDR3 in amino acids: CASSRTGGITGELFF. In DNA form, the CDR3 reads TGCGCCAGCAGCCGGACAGGGGGCATAACCGGGGAGCTGTTTTTT.

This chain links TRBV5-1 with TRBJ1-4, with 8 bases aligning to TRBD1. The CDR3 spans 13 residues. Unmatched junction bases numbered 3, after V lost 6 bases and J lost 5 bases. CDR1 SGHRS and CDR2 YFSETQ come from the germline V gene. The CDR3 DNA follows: TGCGCCAGCAAGACAGGGGTAAATGAAAAACTGTTTTTT. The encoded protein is CASKTGVNEKLFF.